A single T cell receptor beta chain is shown here with its context. Which antigen it targets is not known. No base qualities exist here, and no much larger clone lies one base off it. The time point tag for this specimen amounts to: 30 days after allo-HCT. Recipient blood was collected about 28 days before transplant and at days 30, 100 and 180 after transplant. Using Nuclei Lysis Solution, genomic DNA was extracted from unfractionated peripheral blood mononuclear cells that were either fresh or cryopreserved. Trimming removed 6 bases from V and 2 bases from J; the gene matches leave 2 bases unexplained. The cysteine opens and the phenylalanine closes a CDR3 of 14 amino acids. Here the CDR3 DNA is all that survives: 42 bases in frame from base 1. CDR1 and CDR2, per the germline V gene, are SQVTM and ANQGSEA. The data derive from a study of T cell clonotyping in hematopoietic cell transplantation (dated by TCRdb to about 2021). Describing the broader study: The study collected around 150 blood samples from approximately 35 consecutive transplant recipients and their related donors. Recruitment of patients was conducted between late 2015 and early 2017, and follow-up was continued until late 2020 or death.

Results the study describes overall, beyond this receptor: The sample size was limited, and CD4 and CD8 repertoire contributions could not be separated because cells were not sorted. Overlap with donor repertoires was found for only a small fraction of recipient repertoires, with over 95% found to appear de novo at the given depth. A decrease in recipient TCR diversity was observed after transplant, and a progressive increase in pathologically expanded clonotypes was seen from day 30 to day 180. Inverse Simpson Index values from donors and from recipients before transplant predicted broader TCR repertoire diversity after transplant.

The immunoSEQ assay, a bias-controlled multiplex PCR with V- and J-specific primers, was used to amplify TCR beta CDR3 regions from genomic DNA. In a second PCR step, the CDR3 amplicons were tagged with a proprietary barcode plus Illumina adapter sequences. CDR3 libraries were sequenced on an Illumina MiSeq instrument. Per the source publication's procedure: Export and quality control were done with immunoSEQ Analyzer 3.0, while downstream analyses used R Bioconductor and Immunarch. Repertoire metrics were calculated using only productive rearrangements within the normalized downsampled data set. In the normalized cohort, clonotypes with more than 5 templates were defined as pathologically expanded. Repertoire diversity was measured with the Inverse Simpson Index. To capture all clonotypes, CMV-specificity analyses were performed on the non-normalized data set. TCRdb carries this immuneACCESS record with in-frame sequences only. Its versions omit some clonotypes, under half of them owing to an unresolved V gene in the studies checked, with the rest unexplained. V and J calls and clone size come straight from that table; D and trimming were deduced from the DNA. The sample table lists 11,000 to 15,000 clones, around 94% of them with a count of one. Around 4.3% of the sample goes to the ten largest clones.

This receptor chain uses TRBV29-1 and TRBJ2-3; 13 central nucleotides agree with TRBD2. Sample: PBMCs, taken 30 days after allogeneic stem cell transplant. The receptor was isolated from a male patient aged 55 to 70 who had an allogeneic stem cell transplant from an unrelated donor, so the T cells may come from the graft donor. Some clones in this sample may be carry-over from other donors' samples. The sequence in DNA is TGCAGCGTAGGACTAGCGGGAGTCACAGATACGCAGTATTTT. This translates into CSVGLAGVTDTQYF.